These T cell receptor beta chains were read from a single sample in a study of cytomegalovirus exposure and HLA in healthy donors. Sequencing used immunoSEQ multiplex PCR; TCRdb keeps in-frame clones, though not all of them. Of 150,000 to 250,000 clones in the sample, around 78% were seen once. The sequenced material came from PBMCs. These receptor sequences come from a man under 40 in good health and CMV-seronegative. Both conserved end residues are trimmed from each CDR3.

>TRBV7-3|TRBJ2-5
ASSQGAGGETQY
>TRBV19|TRBJ2-5
ASSPGNGQETQY
>TRBV13|TRBJ2-7
ASSLGRSGSGRSYEQY
>TRBV28|TRBJ2-7
ASGTSGRGYEQY
>TRBV9|TRBJ2-1
ASSVVQGSSYNEQF
>TRBV5-8|TRBJ1-4
ASSLPGGGTTNEKLF
>TRBV11-2|TRBJ2-5
ASRGRETQY
>TRBV28|TRBJ2-3
ASSFFSDTQY
>TRBV2|TRBJ2-1
ASNTGTPSYNEQF
>TRBV2|TRBJ1-1
ATRGVNTEAF
>TRBV28|TRBJ2-2
ASIRTGGTGELF
>TRBV29-1|TRBJ1-1
SVEQGAPEAF
>TRBV27|TRBJ2-3
ASSRLGTDTQY
>TRBV28|TRBJ2-7
ASSQTLAGFAYEQY
>TRBV5-1|TRBJ2-7
ASSLGGVAEQY
>TRBV5-1|TRBJ1-3
ASSFETAGNTIY
>TRBV7-9|TRBJ2-3
ASLGEGQGAADTQY
>TRBV10-2|TRBJ2-7
ASRRQGASYEQY
>TRBV6-1|TRBJ2-5
ASSLTGSETQY
>TRBV7-9|TRBJ2-1
ASSSGTLVGTHPYNEQF
>TRBV7-2|NA
ASSPSGTSREQY
>TRBV18|TRBJ1-2
ASSTSGGAGYGYT
>TRBV5-1|TRBJ2-1
ASSDRRGQLDNEQF
>TRBV27|TRBJ1-1
ASSLKGAGTF
>TRBV28|TRBJ1-2
ASSETRQGSYGYT
>TRBV2|TRBJ2-1
ASRKAGTGVYNEQF
>TRBV11-2|TRBJ2-7
ASSLGDRRSYEQY
>TRBV7-9|TRBJ1-1
ASSLGQGEAF
>TRBV6-5|TRBJ2-1
ASSYPSGSNEQF
>TRBV20-1|TRBJ2-1
SALAANEQF